A single sample gave rise to the 4 T cell receptor beta chains below, sequenced in a study of identical twins listed by TCRdb under 2016. The receptor library was made with 5' RACE. The sample was run on an Illumina HiSeq 2000. Using fastp trimming at Q25 and MiXCR clonotype assembly, TCRdb reanalyzed the public sequencing data and kept in-frame beta chains. Each CDR3 protein appears once, grouped with its most common genes and DNA. The sample table contains 150,000 or so distinct CDR3 sequences; only one count was recorded for around 3.4% of them. 7.5% to 8.5% of the sample is taken by the ten largest. Sequenced sample: memory T cells sorted from blood. The cell subset or site label of this sample denotes: CD45RO+ enriched T cells. All receptors derive from a man aged 18 to 35 in good health.

This clonotype has ten or more counts. The CDR3 protein is CASSLGRSWSPLHF. In nucleotides, the CDR3 is TGTGCCAGCAGTTTAGGGCGGAGCTGGTCACCCCTCCACTTT. The V and J genes are TRBV12-3 or TRBV12-4 and TRBJ1-6; D ambiguous. V shed 1 base and J shed 10 bases, with 11 bases lying between them. The CDR3 consists of 14 residues.

V gene TRBV7-9 combines with J gene TRBJ2-2; 11 bases fit TRBD2. Germline CDR1 reads SEHNR; CDR2 reads FQNEAQ (reference sequence). J gave up 7 bases and V 2 bases, and 0 bases lay outside the gene matches. CDR3 length: 14 residues. The CDR3 protein is CASSLTSGSGELFF. The CDR3 coding sequence is TGTGCCAGCAGCTTAACTAGCGGGAGCGGGGAGCTGTTTTTT.

This clonotype was seen many times. This chain joins TRBV12-3 or TRBV12-4 and TRBJ2-5, with a tentative D call TRBD2 (6 bases). V was shortened by 4 bases and J by 5 bases, with 11 bases between the two germline ends. This CDR3 comprises 13 residues. The CDR3 DNA sequence: TGTGCCAGCAGTTGGACTACCCGGGAGACCCAGTACTTC. This gives the protein CASSWTTRETQYF.

The rearrangement links TRBV5-1 to TRBJ1-5; perhaps TRBD1 as D (5 bases). The germline gives CDR1 SGHRS, CDR2 YFSETQ. The V gene lost 2 bases and the J gene lost 1 base, with 13 bases spanning the gap. The CDR3 is 16 amino acids. This chain's CDR3 is CASSLGDSPSNQPQHF. CDR3 DNA: TGCGCCAGCAGCTTAGGTGACAGTCCAAGCAATCAGCCCCAGCATTTT. The full variable domain, rest sourced from reference TRBV5-1 and TRBJ1-5, is KAGVTQTPRYLIKTRGQQVTLSCSPISGHRSVSWYQQTPGQGLQFLFEYFSETQRNKGNFPGRFSGRQFSNSRSEMNVSTLELGDSALYLCASSLGDSPSNQPQHFGDGTRLSIL.